Below are 3 T cell receptor beta chains sequenced from a single sample in a study of shared clonotypes between healthy human individuals. Method: immunoSEQ multiplex PCR; TCRdb's copy keeps in-frame clones and lacks some. The table has some 2 million clones, approximately 95% seen once. Sample: naive CD4+ T cells sorted from blood. Subset defined: CD45RA+ positively selected. The receptor source for this set is a man between 18 and 29 years old in good health.

J is TRBJ2-5 and V is TRBV2; D remains unclear. CDR3 length equals 14 residues. Germline values: CDR1 SNHLY, CDR2 FYNNEI. Trimming cost V 2 bases and J 4 bases, with 11 bases left between them. The CDR3 DNA follows: TGTGCCAGCAGTGAAAAGGGTTTAGGAGAGACCCAGTACTTC. Amino acids: CASSEKGLGETQYF.

This chain connects TRBV29-1 to TRBJ2-7; perhaps TRBD2 as D (5 bases). V dropped 5 bases and J dropped 6 bases, with 14 bases sitting between them. The germline CDR1 and CDR2 sequences are SQVTM and ANQGSEA. CDR3 length: 12 residues. CDR3 in DNA: TGCAGCGTTAGAATAGGAGGACTCGAGCAGTACTTC. As protein: CSVRIGGLEQYF.

The chain joins TRBV19 to TRBJ2-5; weak D call: TRBD1 (6 bases). CDR3 length: 13 residues. V gave up 4 bases and J gave up 3 bases, with 9 bases separating them. CDR1 LNHDA and CDR2 SQIVND come from the germline V gene (reference sequence). The CDR3 reads CASSKNREETQYF. CDR3 DNA: TGTGCCAGTAGTAAAAACAGGGAAGAGACCCAGTACTTC.